This TCR beta chain was obtained from a study of beta chain features in type 1 diabetes (dated by TCRdb to the late 2010s). In the study overall: Patients and healthy donors did not differ in mean age, gender distribution, total cell number or subset yield. A total of roughly 98,000,000 sorted cells were examined across all samples, and RNA yield correlated strongly with the number of cells per subset. The study compared TCRB repertoires of sorted circulating CD4+ T cell subsets between recently diagnosed type 1 diabetes patients and matched healthy donors. Regulatory and stem cell-like memory subsets were obtained from only 8 patients and roughly 8 healthy donors, while naive and central memory subsets were obtained from all 28 donors.

Each donor gave one peripheral blood draw, averaging approximately 0.12 L, which was collected into heparinised tubes. A BD FACSAria II and a panel including CD45RO, CCR7, CD25, CD127, CD95 and CD27 were used to sort naive, central memory, regulatory and stem cell-like memory CD4+ T cells. A purity above 98% was achieved for all sorted populations. PBMCs were separated immediately by Lymphoprep density gradient centrifugation and were stained directly, without being cultured. Samples were stained and sorted in pairs, with one healthy donor and one patient per experiment, so that batch effects were minimized. All of the isolated RNA was reverse transcribed with the High Capacity cDNA Reverse Transcription Kit, so expressed TCRB transcripts were sequenced. Naive, central memory and regulatory T cell samples underwent deep immunoSEQ sequencing, averaging approximately 3.3 million total reads per sample. Sorted cells were lysed in RLT buffer and RNA was extracted with DNase-treated RNeasy Micro or Mini kits, depending on cell number. To prevent cross-contamination, each cell subset was processed individually, whereas patient and healthy donor samples were processed jointly. TCRB sequences were amplified from cDNA with the immunoSEQ multiplex PCR, producing 87-bp fragments spanning the CDR3 region. The amplicons were sequenced using the Illumina HiSeq platform. In the source study's methods: PCR bias was computationally corrected using synthetic template baselines, reads within Hamming distance 2 were collapsed, and singletons that could not be merged were discarded. Reads were aligned against IMGT so that V, D and J genes, CDR3 length and insertions or deletions at six rearrangement sites could be assigned. Within each subset, clonotype counts were normalized to the number of sorted cells before true diversity and Gini coefficients were calculated with the tcR R package. Repertoire sharing was quantified using the overlap coefficient calculated on TCRB nucleotide sequences. Out-of-frame TCRB sequences from naive cells were analyzed as a proxy for the pre-selection repertoire. TCRdb took this table from immuneACCESS and kept in-frame rearrangements with V and J called. Such tables lack part of the clones; where checked against another copy, unresolved V genes explain under half of the gap, and the rest is unexplained. V, J and clone size are taken as reported in that table, and D and trimming were inferred from the DNA itself. Across this sample there are around 250,000 clones, with 68% seen only once. 0.053% of the sample goes to the ten largest clones.

Regarding this clone: Its specific antigen is unknown. Base qualities were left out, and no much larger clone turns up one base away.

The CDR3 covers 13 residues, taking in both the cysteine and the phenylalanine. Only the CDR3 DNA stays, 39 bases, in frame from base 1. The germline V gene (reference sequence) provides CDR1 GTSNPN and CDR2 SVGIG. Trimming at the junction amounts to 5 bases on V and 6 bases on J, and the germline ends lie 16 bases apart. Overall study outcomes, separate from this receptor: The naive, central memory and regulatory TCRB repertoires appeared to resemble one another more closely among patients than among healthy donors. In all four CD4+ subsets, TCRB CDR3 length was moderately but significantly shorter in type 1 diabetes patients. Shorter templates might be favored by PCR, yet because patient and control samples were amplified and corrected together, any such skew would affect both groups equally. Because the HLA sub-analyses included only small numbers of individuals, any influence of HLA type on TCRB rearrangement was left unresolved. Patients with type 1 diabetes made fewer insertions and deleted more nucleotides at VDJ recombination sites, implying thymic rearrangement abnormalities. Sequencing cDNA rather than genomic DNA could over-represent highly expressing activated cells, although activation and CD3 levels did not differ between groups.

The chain employs TRBV30 and TRBJ1-2, and the D gene may be TRBD1, 6 bases matching. Sequencing used naive CD4+ T cells from blood. The cell subset or site label corresponds to: true naive CD4+ T cells. The receptor was isolated from a man in his thirties or forties in good health. The DNA reads TGTGCCTGGGGGTCCACAGGGAGGAATGGCTACACCTTC. This encodes CAWGSTGRNGYTF.